Shown below are 25 T cell receptor beta chains from a single sample sequenced in a study of cytomegalovirus exposure and HLA in healthy donors. PCR used 60 Vbeta primers and 13 Jbeta primers. Some clones are missing from TCRdb's copy, which holds only in-frame ones; the method was immunoSEQ multiplex PCR. The top ten clones hold just over 2% of a sample with some 100,000 clones, 60% to 80% of them seen once. The sequenced material came from PBMCs. The source is a human donor in good health.

The chain couples TRBV7-2 to TRBJ1-2; D is possibly TRBD1 (5 bases). Germline values: CDR1 SGHTA, CDR2 FQGNSA. This CDR3 spans 14 amino acids. Trimming stripped 3 bases from V and 2 bases from J, with 10 bases between. The CDR3 loop is CASSFRGTNYGYTF. DNA of the CDR3: TGTGCCAGCAGCTTCCGGGGGACGAACTATGGCTACACCTTC.

The chain joins TRBV6-1 to TRBJ1-2; 7 bases match TRBD1. Germline trimming cut 3 bases from V and 0 bases from J; bases unmatched to any gene: 4. Per the germline V gene, CDR1 is MNHNS and CDR2 is SASEGT. The CDR3 is made up of 15 amino acids. CDR3 residues: CASSDSTGPNYGYTF. The CDR3 DNA reads as TGTGCCAGCAGTGACTCGACAGGGCCTAACTATGGCTACACCTTC.

This chain uses TRBV7-2 with TRBJ1-2; the D gene is possibly TRBD1 (5 bases). There are 15 residues in the CDR3. Trimming took off 1 base at V and 7 bases at J, with 16 bases between the two ends. Germline V gives CDR1 SGHTA, CDR2 FQGNSA. This CDR3 is CASSLVAALGVGYTF. The CDR3, as DNA: TGTGCCAGCAGCTTAGTGGCAGCCTTAGGGGTTGGCTACACCTTC.

This chain connects TRBV5-5 to TRBJ2-7; TRBD1 matches 8 bases. Trimming took 1 base from V and 2 from J; bases not matched to a gene: 11. CDR1 is SGHKS, CDR2 YYEKEE, per germline (reference sequence). The CDR3 covers 17 residues. This CDR3 reads CASSLSLPQGAAYEQYF. The DNA of the CDR3 is TGTGCCAGCAGCTTGTCCCTCCCTCAGGGGGCAGCCTACGAGCAGTACTTC.

The chain combines TRBV29-1 with TRBJ2-3, with D perhaps matching TRBD1 (6 bases). Trimming left V 3 bases short and J 8 bases short, with 12 bases between. Germline-derived CDR1 and CDR2 are SQVTM and ANQGSEA. CDR3 length equals 12 residues. The CDR3: CSVEAPQGTQYF. The CDR3 bases are TGCAGCGTTGAGGCCCCACAGGGTACGCAGTATTTT.

The J gene is TRBJ1-1, the V gene TRBV29-1, with D maybe TRBD1 (6 bases). The CDR3 runs to 14 residues. V was shortened by 3 bases and J by 2 bases, with 13 bases between the two germline ends. Per germline, CDR1 SQVTM and CDR2 ANQGSEA. The CDR3 is CSVENRAGNTEAFF. As DNA, the CDR3 is TGCAGCGTTGAGAACAGGGCTGGAAACACTGAAGCTTTCTTT.

The chain has TRBV6-1 and TRBJ1-6, with TRBD1 identical over 12 bases. Trimming at V came to 4 bases and at J to 7 bases, leaving 5 bases not matched to a gene. Germline V gives CDR1 MNHNS, CDR2 SASEGT. CDR3 size: 16 residues. The CDR3 sequence is CASSGWDRGQNSPLHF. The CDR3 DNA reads TGTGCCAGCAGTGGGTGGGACAGGGGGCAAAATTCACCCCTCCACTTT.

The V and J genes are TRBV7-9 and TRBJ2-7; D remains unclear. Trimming removed 5 bases at V and 3 bases at J, with 14 bases between. The germline gives CDR1 SEHNR, CDR2 FQNEAQ (reference sequence). This CDR3 comprises 14 residues. CDR3 protein: CASSDLLRFYEQYF. The CDR3 DNA follows: TGTGCCAGCAGCGATCTCCTTAGATTCTACGAGCAGTACTTC. Combining the CDR3 with reference TRBV7-9 and TRBJ2-7 gives the whole variable domain DTGVSQNPRHKITKRGQNVTFRCDPISEHNRLYWYRQTLGQGPEFLTYFQNEAQLEKSRLLSDRFSAERPKGSFSTLEIQRTEQGDSAMYLCASSDLLRFYEQYFGPGTRLTVT.

The chain has TRBV11-2 and TRBJ2-5; D might be TRBD2 (5 bases). Matching the DNA end better, TRBJ2-7 makes the J call doubtful. The CDR3 contains 14 residues. Germline V gene sequence: CDR1 SGHAT, CDR2 FQNNGV. For the CDR3, the DNA is TGTGCCAGCAGCTTGGCAGTGGGAGCCTACGAGCAGTACTTC. It specifies CASSLAVGAYEQYF.

This clone appeared a single time. The chain uses TRBV2 and TRBJ1-2; perhaps TRBD1 as D (6 bases). V gave up 6 bases and J gave up 7 bases, with 15 bases separating them. The CDR3 is made up of 13 amino acids. Per germline, CDR1 SNHLY and CDR2 FYNNEI. The CDR3 region is CASRVRGDGGYTF. In DNA form, the CDR3 reads TGTGCCAGCAGGGTCAGGGGTGATGGTGGCTACACCTTC.

This clone was seen a few times. The chain links TRBV5-4 to TRBJ2-6, with 9 bases matching TRBD1. The V segment lost 0 bases and the J segment 4 bases; nucleotides outside the gene matches: 5. In germline, CDR1 is SGHNT, CDR2 YYREEE (reference sequence). The CDR3 has 17 residues. The CDR3 loop is CASSLGDRATGANVLTF. The CDR3, as DNA: TGTGCCAGCAGCTTGGGGGACAGGGCAACCGGGGCCAACGTCCTGACTTTC.

V and J are TRBV6-6 and TRBJ1-1; TRBD1 matches 10 bases. CDR3 length equals 13 residues. V lost 6 bases to trimming and J lost 4 bases; unmatched junction nucleotides: 2. In germline, CDR1 is MNHNY, CDR2 SVGAGI (reference sequence). This chain's CDR3 is CASRTGGLTEAFF. The CDR3 region has the DNA TGTGCCAGCAGGACAGGGGGCCTCACTGAAGCTTTCTTT.

CDR3 protein: CASSANQGEETQYF. The CDR3 nucleotides read TGTGCCAGCAGCGCGAATCAAGGAGAAGAGACCCAGTACTTC. The genes are TRBV9 and TRBJ2-5; D call uncertain. V dropped 3 bases and J dropped 3 bases, with 12 bases sitting between them. Germline V CDR1 and CDR2: SGDLS, YYNGEE. This CDR3 comprises 14 residues.

The chain is built from TRBV5-4 and TRBJ2-7; perhaps TRBD2 as D (5 bases). Trimming shortened V by 4 bases and J by 5 bases, and 16 bases separated the two germline ends. Germline V lookup: CDR1 SGHNT, CDR2 YYREEE (reference sequence). This CDR3 is built from 14 residues. The CDR3 is CASSPDLSTHEQYF. DNA of the CDR3: TGTGCCAGCAGCCCGGACTTATCCACCCACGAGCAGTACTTC.

The V call is TRBV28, the J call TRBJ2-1, with 7 bases that match TRBD1. The length of the CDR3 is 22 residues. V lost 3 bases and J lost 0; bases outside the gene matches: 23. CDR1 and CDR2 from the germline V gene are MDHEN and SYDVKM. CDR3 loop: CASSFPTGSFWDRKGSYNEQFF. In DNA form, the CDR3 reads TGTGCCAGCAGTTTCCCAACAGGGTCCTTTTGGGACAGAAAAGGCTCCTACAATGAGCAGTTCTTC. Using reference TRBV28 and TRBJ2-1 for the parts outside the CDR3, the full variable domain is DVKVTQSSRYLVKRTGEKVFLECVQDMDHENMFWYRQDPGLGLRLIYFSYDVKMKEKGDIPEGYSVSREKKERFSLILESASTNQTSMYLCASSFPTGSFWDRKGSYNEQFFGPGTRLTVL.

This rearrangement joins TRBV6-5 to TRBJ1-1; 7 nucleotides match TRBD1. Per germline, CDR1 MNHEY and CDR2 SVGAGI. The V gene end was trimmed by 6 bases and the J gene end by 0 bases; junction bases not matched to a gene: 4. There are 14 residues in the CDR3. The CDR3: CASSMTGMNTEAFF. CDR3 coding DNA: TGTGCCAGCAGCATGACAGGGATGAACACTGAAGCTTTCTTT.

This clone was detected a few times. The genes are TRBV11-2 and TRBJ2-3, with 8 bases aligning to TRBD2. V lost 2 bases to trimming and J lost 4 bases; unmatched junction nucleotides: 14. The germline CDR1 and CDR2 sequences are SGHAT and FQNNGV. This CDR3 comprises 18 residues. The CDR3 loop is CASSLHPTGGPVSDTQYF. The CDR3 coding sequence is TGTGCCAGCAGCTTACATCCCACGGGGGGGCCGGTGTCAGATACGCAGTATTTT.

The chain links TRBV7-2 to TRBJ2-1, with 8 nucleotides matching TRBD2. In germline, CDR1 is SGHTA, CDR2 FQGNSA. The CDR3 totals 17 residues. Trimming at V came to 5 bases and at J to 5 bases, leaving 14 bases not matched to a gene. The CDR3 sequence: CASSPTLSGRANNEQFF. CDR3 DNA sequence: TGTGCCAGCAGCCCAACCCTCAGCGGGAGAGCCAACAATGAGCAGTTCTTC.

The chain's CDR3 is CASKAWTQDFEQYF. CDR3 coding DNA: TGTGCCAGCAAGGCGTGGACGCAGGACTTCGAGCAGTACTTC. The chain links TRBV27 to TRBJ2-7; perhaps TRBD2 as D (5 bases). Trimming removed 7 bases at V and 6 bases at J, with 19 bases between. Per germline, CDR1 MNHEY and CDR2 SMNVEV (reference sequence). The CDR3 contains 14 residues.

The chain combines TRBV7-9 with TRBJ2-5, with 7 bases matching TRBD2. Germline V lookup: CDR1 SEHNR, CDR2 FQNEAQ (reference sequence). V trimming: 2 bases; J trimming: 7 bases; junction bases outside the gene matches: 4. This CDR3 has 13 residues. CDR3 DNA sequence: TGTGCCAGCAGCTTAAGTCGGGAGGTGACCCAGTACTTC. As protein: CASSLSREVTQYF.

The CDR3 DNA reads as TGTGCCTCCGGAGGTCAAGAGACCCAGTACTTC. Translation gives CASGGQETQYF. J is TRBJ2-5 and V is TRBV6-5; possibly TRBD2 for D (5 bases). V lost 11 bases to trimming and J lost 2 bases, with 9 bases between them. The CDR3 is 11 amino acids. Per the germline V gene, CDR1 is MNHEY and CDR2 is SVGAGI.

There are a few counts of this clone. The rearrangement uses TRBV5-6 and TRBJ2-3; TRBD2 aligns across 14 bases. With 5 bases clipped from V and 0 bases from J, the junction kept 8 bases outside the gene matches. Germline assignment: CDR1 SGHDT and CDR2 YYEEEE. CDR3 length: 18 amino acids. Here the CDR3 DNA reads TGTGCCAGCAGAATGGGACTAGCGGGGGATTGGAGCACAGATACGCAGTATTTT. Amino acids: CASRMGLAGDWSTDTQYF.

This chain uses TRBV30 with TRBJ2-7; 9 nucleotides line up with TRBD1. CDR1 and CDR2 from the germline V gene are GTSNPN and SVGIG (reference sequence). V lost 3 bases, J lost 0 bases, and 9 bases stayed unmatched. The CDR3 is 16 residues long. The CDR3 loop reads CAWRDWGQGFSYEQYF. CDR3 DNA: TGTGCCTGGAGAGACTGGGGACAGGGCTTCTCCTACGAGCAGTACTTC.

This clone was picked up a small number of times. This rearrangement joins TRBV30 to TRBJ2-3; D is uncertain. Germline V gene lookup returns CDR1 GTSNPN and CDR2 SVGIG (reference sequence). The CDR3 runs to 13 residues. V gave up 2 bases and J gave up 3 bases, with 9 bases separating them. The CDR3, as DNA: TGTGCCTGGAGTACTACTCAAACAGATACGCAGTATTTT. This encodes CAWSTTQTDTQYF.

The chain couples TRBV7-9 to TRBJ2-6; perhaps TRBD1 as D (6 bases). V was cut by 5 bases and J by 2 bases, with 7 bases left in between. The CDR3 consists of 14 residues. CDR1 and CDR2 (germline): SEHNR, FQNEAQ (reference sequence). The CDR3 loop reads CASSRDTGANVLTF. Here the CDR3 DNA reads TGTGCCAGCAGCCGGGACACTGGGGCCAACGTCCTGACTTTC.